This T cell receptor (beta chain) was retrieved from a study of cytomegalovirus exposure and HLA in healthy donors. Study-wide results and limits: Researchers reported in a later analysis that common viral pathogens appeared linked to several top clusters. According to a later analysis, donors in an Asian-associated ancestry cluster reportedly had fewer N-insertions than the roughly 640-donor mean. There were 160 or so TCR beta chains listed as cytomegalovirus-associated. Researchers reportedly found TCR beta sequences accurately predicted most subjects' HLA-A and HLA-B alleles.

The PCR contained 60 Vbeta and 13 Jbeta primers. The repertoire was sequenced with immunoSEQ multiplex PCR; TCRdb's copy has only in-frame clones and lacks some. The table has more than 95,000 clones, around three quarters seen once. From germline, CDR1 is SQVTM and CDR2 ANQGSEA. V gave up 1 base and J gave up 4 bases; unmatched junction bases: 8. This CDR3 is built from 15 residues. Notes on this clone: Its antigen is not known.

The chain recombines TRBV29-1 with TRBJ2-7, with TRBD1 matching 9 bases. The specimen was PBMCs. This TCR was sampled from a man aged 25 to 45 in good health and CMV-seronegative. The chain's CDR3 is CSVEAGTGYVYEQYF. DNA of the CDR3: TGCAGCGTTGAAGCCGGGACAGGGTATGTGTACGAGCAGTACTTC.